The 21 T cell receptor beta chains below all came from one sample that was sequenced in a study of cytomegalovirus exposure and HLA in healthy donors. Clones were sequenced by immunoSEQ multiplex PCR, and TCRdb holds only the in-frame ones, with some missing. The repertoire holds 150,000 to 200,000 clones, with about 82% as singletons. Sequences were obtained from PBMCs. These receptors all come from a woman in her late teens or twenties in good health and CMV-seronegative.

The chain has TRBV7-8 and TRBJ1-3; D uncertain. Between the trimmed V and J ends, which lost 2 bases and 4 bases, there was a span of 15 bases. From germline, CDR1 is SGHVS and CDR2 FQNEAQ. The CDR3 extends over 16 amino acids. The CDR3 here is CASSLLASDGGNTIYF. The CDR3 DNA reads TGTGCCAGCAGCTTACTTGCAAGCGACGGAGGAAACACCATATATTTT.

This rearrangement joins TRBV7-9 to TRBJ2-3; 9 positions agree with TRBD2. V dropped 5 bases and J dropped 2; count of bases not matched to a gene: 8. The CDR3 runs 16 residues. CDR1 and CDR2 from the germline V gene are SEHNR and FQNEAQ (reference sequence). CDR3 residues: CASSPRLAENTDTQYF. The CDR3 nucleotides are TGTGCCAGCAGCCCCCGACTAGCGGAAAACACAGATACGCAGTATTTT.

This clone was observed a handful of times. The chain carries TRBV27 and TRBJ2-7, with TRBD1 matching 9 bases. Losses at the gene ends were 7 bases for V and 6 bases for J; bases not matched to a gene: 13. CDR3 length equals 15 residues. In germline, CDR1 is MNHEY, CDR2 SMNVEV (reference sequence). As DNA, the CDR3 is TGTGCCAGCACTCCAACCGGGACAGGGTCTTCCGAGCAGTACTTC. Translation: CASTPTGTGSSEQYF.

This clone was counted between two and nine times. The CDR3 spells CASSLDGDYGYTF. CDR3 in DNA: TGTGCCAGCAGCTTGGACGGAGACTATGGCTACACCTTC. This chain links TRBV5-6 with TRBJ1-2; D unclear. Per the germline V gene, CDR1 is SGHDT and CDR2 is YYEEEE. V lost 0 bases and J 3 bases, leaving 6 bases between the germline ends. The CDR3 has 13 residues.

This CDR3 is CSAAGAGRNEKLFF. CDR3 coding DNA: TGCAGCGCTGCCGGAGCGGGGAGGAATGAAAAACTGTTTTTT. J is TRBJ1-4 and V is TRBV29-1, with D unresolved. This CDR3 comprises 14 residues. Germline loops: CDR1 SQVTM, CDR2 ANQGSEA. The V end was cut by 7 bases, the J end by 5 bases, with 17 bases between.

V usage is TRBV7-2 and J usage is TRBJ2-7, with TRBD1 as a possible D gene (6 bases). Germline V gene sequence: CDR1 SGHTA, CDR2 FQGNSA. With 5 bases removed from V and 1 base from J, the gap between germline ends came to 12 bases. The length of the CDR3 is 14 residues. CDR3 loop: CASSPQGNSYEQYF. The CDR3 region has the DNA TGTGCCAGCAGCCCACAGGGTAATTCCTACGAGCAGTACTTC.

The V call is TRBV10-2, the J call TRBJ1-5; perhaps TRBD1 as D (5 bases). Germline loops: CDR1 WSHSY, CDR2 SAAADI. Trimming took off 4 bases at V and 4 bases at J, with 8 bases between the two ends. This CDR3 is built from 13 residues. As DNA, the CDR3 is TGCGCCAGCAGTGGACAGCCTAATCAGCCCCAGCATTTT. It encodes CASSGQPNQPQHF.

V is TRBV5-1 and J is TRBJ1-1, with 10 nucleotides matching TRBD1. The CDR3 consists of 15 residues. V trimming: 4 bases; J trimming: 4 bases; junction bases outside the gene matches: 7. Germline lookup yields CDR1 SGHRS and CDR2 YFSETQ. CDR3 in amino acids: CASSAGQGGSTEAFF. The CDR3 bases are TGCGCCAGCAGCGCCGGACAGGGGGGTTCCACTGAAGCTTTCTTT. Full variable domain (missing parts from reference TRBV5-1 and TRBJ1-1): KAGVTQTPRYLIKTRGQQVTLSCSPISGHRSVSWYQQTPGQGLQFLFEYFSETQRNKGNFPGRFSGRQFSNSRSEMNVSTLELGDSALYLCASSAGQGGSTEAFFGQGTRLTVV.

This clone has only a few counts. This chain joins TRBV2 and TRBJ2-5; no definite D call. Looked up from germline, CDR1 is SNHLY and CDR2 is FYNNEI. Trimming removed 7 bases at V and 5 bases at J, with 5 bases between. The length of the CDR3 is 10 residues. Here the CDR3 reads CASTFETQYF. CDR3 in DNA: TGTGCCAGCACTTTCGAGACCCAGTACTTC.

The J gene is TRBJ2-7, the V gene TRBV10-2, with D possibly being TRBD1 (5 bases). CDR1 and CDR2 (germline): WSHSY, SAAADI. V shed 0 bases and J shed 0 bases, with 12 bases lying between them. The CDR3 spans 16 residues. In DNA form, the CDR3 reads TGCGCCAGCAGTGAGTCAGGTCGGACAACCTCCTACGAGCAGTACTTC. Its protein product is CASSESGRTTSYEQYF.

The chain has TRBV27 and TRBJ2-7, with 7 nucleotides matching TRBD1. The germline CDR1 and CDR2 sequences are MNHEY and SMNVEV (reference sequence). J lost 0 bases, V lost 6 bases, and 5 bases had no gene match. The CDR3 has 14 residues. CDR3 in amino acids: CASSRTGRSYEQYF. CDR3 sequence (DNA): TGTGCCAGCAGCCGGACAGGACGCTCCTACGAGCAGTACTTC.

The chain joins TRBV11-2 to TRBJ2-1; D may be TRBD2 (6 bases). With 1 base removed from V and 6 bases from J, the gap between germline ends came to 10 bases. This CDR3 contains 14 residues. The germline CDR1 and CDR2 sequences are SGHAT and FQNNGV. CDR3 sequence reads: CASSLVRDSNEQFF. The CDR3 DNA sequence: TGTGCCAGCAGCTTAGTGCGGGATTCCAATGAGCAGTTCTTC.

In DNA form, the CDR3 reads TGTGCCAGCAGCTTCGGACAGGGGGAACACAATGAGCAGTTCTTC. It codes for CASSFGQGEHNEQFF. J is TRBJ2-1 and V is TRBV7-3, with TRBD1 matching 10 bases. This CDR3 is 15 amino acids long. Germline CDR1 SGHTA, CDR2 FQGTGA. V gave up 3 bases and J gave up 5 bases; unmatched junction bases: 4.

The J gene is TRBJ2-1, the V gene TRBV27; 8 nucleotides align to TRBD2. Germline CDR1 MNHEY, CDR2 SMNVEV (reference sequence). With V trimmed by 1 base and J by 0 bases, 8 bases remained unmatched. The CDR3 totals 18 residues. The CDR3 protein is CASSLLVAGTSSYNEQFF. In nucleotides, the CDR3 is TGTGCCAGCAGTTTATTGGTAGCGGGAACGAGCTCCTACAATGAGCAGTTCTTC.

CDR3 DNA sequence: TGTGCCAGCAGCTTAGGGGGACAGGGGAGCAATGAGCAGTTCTTC. Encoded protein: CASSLGGQGSNEQFF. The chain combines TRBV7-2 with TRBJ2-1; 10 bases are shared with TRBD1. The CDR3 is 15 residues long. CDR1 and CDR2 (germline): SGHTA, FQGNSA. J gave up 6 bases and V 1 base, and 3 bases lay outside the gene matches.

This clone was observed a few times. V is TRBV27 and J is TRBJ1-2; a weak D match, TRBD1 (6 bases). V was trimmed by 5 bases and J by 5 bases, leaving 12 bases between them. The CDR3 is 13 amino acids. Germline loops: CDR1 MNHEY, CDR2 SMNVEV (reference sequence). The chain's CDR3 is CASSQGPMYGYTF. The CDR3 DNA sequence: TGTGCCAGCAGTCAGGGGCCCATGTATGGCTACACCTTC.

V gene TRBV2 combines with J gene TRBJ2-7, with 7 bases matching TRBD1. The junction had 5 bases not matched to a gene; V was cut back by 6 bases and J by 3 bases. Germline CDR1 is SNHLY and CDR2 is FYNNEI. CDR3 length: 13 amino acids. This CDR3 reads CASSEGQLYEQYF. CDR3 nucleotide sequence: TGTGCCAGCAGCGAGGGACAGCTCTACGAGCAGTACTTC.

Here the CDR3 reads CASSQVQGAYNEQFF. Written as DNA, the CDR3 is TGTGCCAGCAGCCAAGTTCAGGGGGCCTACAATGAGCAGTTCTTC. The V gene is TRBV14, the J gene TRBJ2-1; 7 bases fit TRBD1. Germline V CDR1 and CDR2: SGHDN, FVKESK. The CDR3 loop spans 15 amino acids. V was clipped by 1 base and J by 2 bases; unmatched bases: 2.

The chain joins TRBV7-8 to TRBJ1-4, with D tentatively TRBD1 (5 bases). V lost 1 base to trimming and J lost 8 bases, with 17 bases between them. Germline V CDR1 and CDR2: SGHVS, FQNEAQ. The CDR3 sequence is 16 residues long. CDR3 coding DNA: TGTGCCAGCAGCTTAGATGGGGCAGGGCTGAGGGAAAAACTGTTTTTT. Encoded protein: CASSLDGAGLREKLFF.

The chain recombines TRBV4-1 with TRBJ2-1; 12 bases agree with TRBD2. The CDR3 runs 19 residues. The V gene's germline CDR1 is MGHRA and CDR2 YSYEKL. V lost 0 bases and J lost 0; bases outside the gene matches: 6. CDR3 residues: CASSQEASGGVSSYNEQFF. The CDR3 DNA follows: TGCGCCAGCAGCCAAGAGGCTAGCGGGGGGGTAAGCTCCTACAATGAGCAGTTCTTC.

V is TRBV6-4 and J is TRBJ1-5; D might be TRBD1 (5 bases). CDR3 length equals 17 residues. Germline V gene data show CDR1 as MRHNA and CDR2 as SNTAGT. V shed 0 bases and J shed 6 bases, with 18 bases lying between them. The CDR3 spells CASSDSIKWGVPQPQHF. The CDR3 coding sequence is TGTGCCAGCAGTGACTCTATTAAATGGGGGGTTCCTCAGCCCCAGCATTTT.